A selection of T cell receptor beta chains follows, all from one sample in a study of T cells in localized non-small cell lung cancer. Only in-frame clones appear in the TCRdb table, and some are missing; sequencing was by immunoSEQ multiplex PCR. This table has tens of thousands of clones, around 81% appearing once. This specimen consisted of peripheral blood mononuclear cells, obtained before any cancer treatment. The receptors were gathered from a man aged 35 to 70 with stage III lung adenocarcinoma. Each CDR3 is given with its conserved first and last residue. The order of the fields is CDR3 DNA, CDR3 protein, clone size, J gene, CDR3 length, D gene, V gene. The D gene is left open where the match is weak. Size is omitted from some rows. Given values are once, few, many or a class for expanded clones.

TGTGCCAGCAGCCCCCGGCAGGGCGGAACAGATACGCAGTATTTT	CASSPRQGGTDTQYF	NA	TRBJ2-3	15	NA	TRBV11-1
TGTGCCAGCAGTTACCGCGACAGCCGTGAGACCCAGTACTTC	CASSYRDSRETQYF	once	TRBJ2-5	14	NA	TRBV6-5
TGTGCCAGCAGTTTATTTGGGGGGATTTACCAGCCCCAGCATTTT	CASSLFGGIYQPQHF	few	TRBJ1-5	15	NA	TRBV28
TGTGCCAGCAGTCCGATAACCGCCAGCACTGAAGCTTTCTTT	CASSPITASTEAFF	NA	TRBJ1-1	14	NA	TRBV28
TGTGCCAGCAGCTTTAGTGGCGGAGGTATTATGGGTGCTTTCTTT	CASSFSGGGIMGAFF	NA	TRBJ1-1	15	NA	TRBV7-2
TGCAGTGCCTTCACAGGGAACACCATATATTTT	CSAFTGNTIYF	once	TRBJ1-3	11	NA	TRBV20-1
TGTGCCAGCAGTTACTCGTCAGGGTCGGTTCAAGAGACCCAGTACTTC	CASSYSSGSVQETQYF	NA	TRBJ2-5	16	NA	TRBV6-6
TGTGCCAGCCACCCCGACAGGGCGGTTGAGCAGTACTTC	CASHPDRAVEQYF	NA	TRBJ2-7	13	TRBD1	TRBV2
TGTGCCTGCAGTTTTCAGGATGGGGCCAACGTCCTGACTTTC	CACSFQDGANVLTF	NA	TRBJ2-6	14	NA	TRBV7-9
TGCGCCAGCAGTGAGGGCGGGGGAGGGCCAGATACGCAGTATTTT	CASSEGGGGPDTQYF	NA	TRBJ2-3	15	TRBD2	TRBV10-1
TGTGCCAGCAGCCGAGACTATCGGGGAGAAGAGCAGTACTTC	CASSRDYRGEEQYF	NA	TRBJ2-7	14	NA	TRBV11-1
TGTGCCAGCAGTTTACTTACGTCTGGGGGGCTAGAAGAGACCCAGTACTTC	CASSLLTSGGLEETQYF	NA	TRBJ2-5	17	NA	TRBV28
TGTGCCAGCAGCTTAGATCCGGGCAATCAGCCCCAGCATTTT	CASSLDPGNQPQHF	NA	TRBJ1-5	14	NA	TRBV11-2
TGTGCCAGCAGCCGGGACAGGGCAGGCTATGGCTACACCTTC	CASSRDRAGYGYTF	NA	TRBJ1-2	14	TRBD1	TRBV7-9
TGTGCCAGCAGCGCTGGACAGGGAAGCGTGGCTTTCTTT	CASSAGQGSVAFF	NA	TRBJ1-1	13	TRBD1	TRBV7-8
TGTGCCAGCAGCCCGAATGTAGACGGCTACGAGCAGTACTTC	CASSPNVDGYEQYF	NA	TRBJ2-7	14	NA	TRBV9
TGCGCCAGCAGCCTTCACAAGGCTGGTGAAGCTTTCTTT	CASSLHKAGEAFF	NA	TRBJ1-1	13	NA	TRBV5-1
TGTGCCAGCAGCTTAATACAGAGCTCCTACAATGAGCAGTTCTTC	CASSLIQSSYNEQFF	NA	TRBJ2-1	15	NA	TRBV7-6
TGTGCCAGCAGTGAACTCCAGGGGGCCACTGAAGCTTTCTTT	CASSELQGATEAFF	NA	TRBJ1-1	14	TRBD1	TRBV6-1
TGTGCCAGCAGGGGACAGGGGTCCCACGAGCAGTACTTC	CASRGQGSHEQYF	NA	TRBJ2-7	13	TRBD1	TRBV6-1
TGTGCCAGCTCAAGAGGTTACTCTGGAAACACCATATATTTT	CASSRGYSGNTIYF	NA	TRBJ1-3	14	NA	TRBV7-2
TGTGCCAGCAGCGCCCGAATGGGGGGCAAAGAGACCCAGTACTTC	CASSARMGGKETQYF	NA	TRBJ2-5	15	NA	TRBV7-6
TGTGCCAGCAGCCCTTGGACAGGGAGGGGGGAGCAGTACTTC	CASSPWTGRGEQYF	NA	TRBJ2-7	14	NA	TRBV21-1
TGTGCCAGCAGTGAATTTGGCAGGGGGCTAGCCAAAAACATTCAGTACTTC	CASSEFGRGLAKNIQYF	few	TRBJ2-4	17	TRBD1	TRBV6-1
TGTGCCAGCAGTTACTCCGGCAGGGTGAGCGAGCAGTACTTC	CASSYSGRVSEQYF	NA	TRBJ2-7	14	NA	TRBV6-5
TGTGCCAGCAGGAGAATTTTGGACAGGGGGCTTTTTCTCTATGGCTACACCTTC	CASRRILDRGLFLYGYTF	NA	TRBJ1-2	18	TRBD1	TRBV28
TGTGCCAGTAGTTCCTCAGGGATTTCAGGAAAGACCCAGTACTTC	CASSSSGISGKTQYF	NA	TRBJ2-5	15	NA	TRBV19
TGCGCCAGCAGCCCCGGCGGGGTCTCCCCTGGGTCACCCCTCCACTTT	CASSPGGVSPGSPLHF	few	TRBJ1-6	16	NA	TRBV4-1
TGCAGCGTTCGGACTAGCGGGAACCGCGAGCAGTACTTC	CSVRTSGNREQYF	NA	TRBJ2-7	13	TRBD2	TRBV29-1
TGCAGTGCTAGAGCCGACTATGGCTACACCTTC	CSARADYGYTF	NA	TRBJ1-2	11	NA	TRBV20-1
TGTGCCAGCAGGACTAGCGGTAAGCCCTACGAGCAGTACTTC	CASRTSGKPYEQYF	NA	TRBJ2-7	14	TRBD2	TRBV6-5
TGTGCCAGCAGCCCCCAGGCCGGGGACACCATATATTTT	CASSPQAGDTIYF	NA	TRBJ1-3	13	NA	TRBV7-9
TGCAGCGCCGGCTATGGTCCTAGCGCTGAAGCTTTCTTT	CSAGYGPSAEAFF	once	TRBJ1-1	13	NA	TRBV29-1
TGTGCCAGCAGCCTTGAACTGGCTGGTGGCCAGTACTTC	CASSLELAGGQYF	NA	TRBJ2-5	13	NA	TRBV11-2
TGTGCCAGCAGTAGGGTGAAGTCTGGAAACACCATATATTTT	CASSRVKSGNTIYF	NA	TRBJ1-3	14	NA	TRBV2